This record looks at one TCR beta chain sequence and its context. Its target is not known. The entry originates in a study of cytomegalovirus exposure and HLA in healthy donors. Whole-study findings and limits: High sensitivity and specificity were reportedly achieved when the classifier diagnosed cytomegalovirus status.

V trimming: 2 bases; J trimming: 8 bases; junction bases outside the gene matches: 5. CDR1 and CDR2 (germline): SGHRS, YFSETQ. This CDR3 region has 14 residues. This PCR relied on a set of 60 Vbeta primers and 13 Jbeta primers. Repertoires were generated with immunoSEQ multiplex PCR, while TCRdb's copy carries only in-frame clones and drops some. The sample shows 90,000 to 150,000 clones, about 72% of them seen only once. This sequence was found in a man aged 45 to 65 in good health and CMV-seropositive. The material sequenced was PBMCs. The V gene is TRBV5-1, the J gene TRBJ1-5; the match to TRBD1 covers 9 bases. Written as DNA, the CDR3 is TGCGCCAGCAGCTTAACAGGGGGCCAGGAGCCCCAGCATTTT. This gives the protein CASSLTGGQEPQHF.